One sample yielded the 5 T cell receptor beta chains listed below, sequenced in a study of cytomegalovirus exposure and HLA in healthy donors. Using immunoSEQ multiplex PCR, the repertoire was profiled, and TCRdb retains in-frame clones only, with some absent. The sample has 55,000 to 80,000 clones, about 95% seen once. The sample taken for sequencing was PBMCs. These receptors were taken from a man aged 18 to 30 in good health and CMV-seronegative.

V gene TRBV29-1 combines with J gene TRBJ1-1; D might be TRBD1 (5 bases). The CDR3 is made up of 15 amino acids. Between the trimmed V and J ends, which lost 8 bases and 0 bases, there was a span of 19 bases. The germline V gene encodes CDR1 SQVTM and CDR2 ANQGSEA. The CDR3 protein is CSPRLSGSMNTEAFF. The CDR3 DNA reads TGCAGCCCCCGACTGTCAGGGTCGATGAACACTGAAGCTTTCTTT. Together with reference TRBV29-1 and TRBJ1-1, the CDR3 gives the full variable domain: SAVISQKPSRDICQRGTSLTIQCQVDSQVTMMFWYRQQPGQSLTLIATANQGSEATYESGFVIDKFPISRPNLTFSTLTVSNMSPEDSSIYLCSPRLSGSMNTEAFFGQGTRLTVV.

V gene TRBV7-9 combines with J gene TRBJ2-7, with a weak D call TRBD2 (6 bases). Looked up from germline, CDR1 is SEHNR and CDR2 is FQNEAQ (reference sequence). The CDR3 length is 15 residues. V lost 5 bases and J lost 1, with 15 bases in between. The DNA for the CDR3 is TGTGCCAGCAGCCCTAGCCTGGCGGGATCCTACGAGCAGTACTTC. This encodes CASSPSLAGSYEQYF.

The V gene is TRBV5-6, the J gene TRBJ2-5; 7 bases fit TRBD1. Per germline, CDR1 SGHDT and CDR2 YYEEEE. The J segment lost 1 base and the V segment lost 3 bases, leaving 6 bases of the junction unmatched. The CDR3 covers 15 residues. CDR3 DNA: TGTGCCAGCAGCTATACCGGGACAGCCCAAGAGACCCAGTACTTC. Its translation is CASSYTGTAQETQYF.

The chain is built from TRBV4-3 and TRBJ1-3; D unresolved. Trimming pared 1 base from V and 1 base from J, leaving 11 bases between. The CDR3 length is 16 residues. Per the germline V gene, CDR1 is LGHNA and CDR2 is YSLEER. The CDR3 sequence: CASSQARVQSGNTIYF. The CDR3 nucleotides are TGCGCCAGCAGCCAAGCCCGGGTTCAATCTGGAAACACCATATATTTT.

This rearrangement joins TRBV7-9 to TRBJ2-7; 7 positions match TRBD1. Per the germline V gene, CDR1 is SEHNR and CDR2 is FQNEAQ (reference sequence). The CDR3 runs to 16 residues. The V gene end was trimmed by 3 bases and the J gene end by 3 bases; junction bases not matched to a gene: 11. The CDR3 is CASSFRNYRGYYEQYF. The CDR3 nucleotides read TGTGCCAGCAGCTTCCGGAACTACAGGGGATACTACGAGCAGTACTTC.